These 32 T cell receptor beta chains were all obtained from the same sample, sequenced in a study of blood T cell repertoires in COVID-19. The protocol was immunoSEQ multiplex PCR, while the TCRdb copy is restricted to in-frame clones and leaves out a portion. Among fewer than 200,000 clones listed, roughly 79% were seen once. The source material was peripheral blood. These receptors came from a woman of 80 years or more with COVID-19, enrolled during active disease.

The CDR3 here is CASSSQGKLGAGGTDTQYF. Written as DNA, the CDR3 is TGTGCCAGCAGCTCCCAGGGCAAGTTGGGAGCGGGGGGCACAGATACGCAGTATTTT. The gene calls are TRBV7-3 and TRBJ2-3; 8 bases are a match to TRBD2. J lost 1 base, V lost 4 bases, and 16 bases had no gene match. Germline V lookup: CDR1 SGHTA, CDR2 FQGTGA. This CDR3 spans 19 amino acids. Together with reference TRBV7-3 and TRBJ2-3, the CDR3 gives the full variable domain: GAGVSQTPSNKVTEKGKYVELRCDPISGHTALYWYRQSLGQGPEFLIYFQGTGAADDSGLPNDRFFAVRPEGSVSTLKIQRTERGDSAVYLCASSSQGKLGAGGTDTQYFGPGTRLTVL.

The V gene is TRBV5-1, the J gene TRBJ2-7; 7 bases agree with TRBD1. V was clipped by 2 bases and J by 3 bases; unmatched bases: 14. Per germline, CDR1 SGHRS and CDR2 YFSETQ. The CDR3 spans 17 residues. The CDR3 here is CASSFFGAVQGLYEQYF. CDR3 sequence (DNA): TGCGCCAGCAGCTTTTTCGGGGCCGTACAGGGGCTCTACGAGCAGTACTTC.

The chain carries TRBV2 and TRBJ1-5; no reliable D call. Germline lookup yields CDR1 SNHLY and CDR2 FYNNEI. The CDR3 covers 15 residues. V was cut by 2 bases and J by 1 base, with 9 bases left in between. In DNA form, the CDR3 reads TGTGCCAGCAGTGAAACGGGGTTCAGCAATCAGCCCCAGCATTTT. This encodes CASSETGFSNQPQHF.

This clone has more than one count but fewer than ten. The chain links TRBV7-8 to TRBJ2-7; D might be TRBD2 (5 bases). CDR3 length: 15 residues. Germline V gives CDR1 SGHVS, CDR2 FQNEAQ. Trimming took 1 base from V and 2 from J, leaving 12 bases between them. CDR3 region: CASSLEFAGTYEQYF. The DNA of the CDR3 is TGTGCCAGCAGCTTAGAATTTGCGGGTACCTACGAGCAGTACTTC. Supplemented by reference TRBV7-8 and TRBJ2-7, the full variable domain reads GAGVSQSPRYKVAKRGQDVALRCDPISGHVSLFWYQQALGQGPEFLTYFQNEAQLDKSGLPSDRFFAERPEGSVSTLKIQRTQQEDSAVYLCASSLEFAGTYEQYFGPGTRLTVT.

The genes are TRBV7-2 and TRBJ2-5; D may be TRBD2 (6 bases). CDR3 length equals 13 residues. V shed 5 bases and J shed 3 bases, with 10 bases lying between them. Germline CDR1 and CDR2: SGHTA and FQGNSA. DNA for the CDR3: TGTGCCAGCAGCCTCGCGGGGAAAGAGACCCAGTACTTC. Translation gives CASSLAGKETQYF.

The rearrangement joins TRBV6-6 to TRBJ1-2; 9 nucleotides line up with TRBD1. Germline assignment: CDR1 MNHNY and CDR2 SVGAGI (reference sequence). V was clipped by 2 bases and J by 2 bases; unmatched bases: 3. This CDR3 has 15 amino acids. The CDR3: CASSYQGQGNYGYTF. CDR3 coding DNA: TGTGCCAGCAGTTACCAGGGACAGGGCAACTATGGCTACACCTTC.

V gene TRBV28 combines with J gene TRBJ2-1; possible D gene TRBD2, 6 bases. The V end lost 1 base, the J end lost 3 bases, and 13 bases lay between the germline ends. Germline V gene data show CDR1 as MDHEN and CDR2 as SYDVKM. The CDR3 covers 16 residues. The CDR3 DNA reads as TGTGCCAGCAGTTTATTACGGGAGTCTGGCTACAATGAGCAGTTCTTC. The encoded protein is CASSLLRESGYNEQFF.

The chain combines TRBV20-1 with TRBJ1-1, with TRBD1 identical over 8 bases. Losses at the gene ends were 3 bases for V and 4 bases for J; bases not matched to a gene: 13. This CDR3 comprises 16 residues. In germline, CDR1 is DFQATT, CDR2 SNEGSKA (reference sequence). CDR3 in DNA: TGCAGTGCTAGTTTTTTCCAGGGGGCGCGGACCACTGAAGCTTTCTTT. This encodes CSASFFQGARTTEAFF.

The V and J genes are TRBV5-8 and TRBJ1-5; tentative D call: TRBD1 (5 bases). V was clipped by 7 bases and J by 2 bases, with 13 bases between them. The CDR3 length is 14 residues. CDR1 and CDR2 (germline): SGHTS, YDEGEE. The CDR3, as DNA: TGTGCCAGCGGCGTGGGGGGAGGCAATCAGCCCCAGCATTTT. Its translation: CASGVGGGNQPQHF.

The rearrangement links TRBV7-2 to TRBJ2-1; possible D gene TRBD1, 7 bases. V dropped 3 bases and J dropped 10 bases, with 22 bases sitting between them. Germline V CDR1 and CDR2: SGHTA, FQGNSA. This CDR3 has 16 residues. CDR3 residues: CASSFLRGAGAKEQFF. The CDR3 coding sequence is TGTGCCAGCAGCTTCCTCAGGGGGGCTGGGGCTAAGGAGCAGTTCTTC.

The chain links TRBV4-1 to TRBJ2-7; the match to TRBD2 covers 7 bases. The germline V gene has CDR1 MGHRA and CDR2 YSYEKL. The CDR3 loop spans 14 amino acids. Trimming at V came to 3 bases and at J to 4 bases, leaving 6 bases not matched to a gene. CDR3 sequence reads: CASSQREGPYEQYF. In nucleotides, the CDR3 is TGCGCCAGCAGCCAGAGGGAGGGCCCGTACGAGCAGTACTTC.

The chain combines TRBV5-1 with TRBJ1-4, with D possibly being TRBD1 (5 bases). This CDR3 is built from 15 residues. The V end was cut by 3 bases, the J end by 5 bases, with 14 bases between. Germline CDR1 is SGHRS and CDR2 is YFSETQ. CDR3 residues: CASSSTVWKNEKLFF. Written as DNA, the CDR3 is TGCGCCAGCAGCTCGACAGTTTGGAAGAATGAAAAACTGTTTTTT.

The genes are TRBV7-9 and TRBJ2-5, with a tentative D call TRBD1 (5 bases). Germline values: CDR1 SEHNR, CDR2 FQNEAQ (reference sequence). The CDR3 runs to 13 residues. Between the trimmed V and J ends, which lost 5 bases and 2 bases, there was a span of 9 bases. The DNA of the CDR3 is TGTGCCAGCAGCACCAGACAGCAAGAGACCCAGTACTTC. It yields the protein CASSTRQQETQYF.

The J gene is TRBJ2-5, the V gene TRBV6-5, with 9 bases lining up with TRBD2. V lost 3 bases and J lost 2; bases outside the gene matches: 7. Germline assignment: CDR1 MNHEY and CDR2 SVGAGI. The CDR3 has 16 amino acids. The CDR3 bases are TGTGCCAGCAGTTATCGCCGCGGGGGGGCTCAAGAGACCCAGTACTTC. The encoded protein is CASSYRRGGAQETQYF.

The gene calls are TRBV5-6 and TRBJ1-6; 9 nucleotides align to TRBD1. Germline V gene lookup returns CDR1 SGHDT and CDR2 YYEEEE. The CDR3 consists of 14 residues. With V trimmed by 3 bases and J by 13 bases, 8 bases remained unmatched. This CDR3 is CASSSDRGKNPLHF. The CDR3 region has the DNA TGTGCCAGCAGCTCGGACAGGGGAAAAAATCCCCTCCACTTT.

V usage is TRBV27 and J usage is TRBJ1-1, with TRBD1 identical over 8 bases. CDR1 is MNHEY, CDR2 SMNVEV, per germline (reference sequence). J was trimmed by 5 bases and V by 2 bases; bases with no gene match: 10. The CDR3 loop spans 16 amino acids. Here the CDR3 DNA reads TGTGCCAGCAGTTTAAGCCCTCGACAGGGGTTTACTGAAGCTTTCTTT. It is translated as CASSLSPRQGFTEAFF.

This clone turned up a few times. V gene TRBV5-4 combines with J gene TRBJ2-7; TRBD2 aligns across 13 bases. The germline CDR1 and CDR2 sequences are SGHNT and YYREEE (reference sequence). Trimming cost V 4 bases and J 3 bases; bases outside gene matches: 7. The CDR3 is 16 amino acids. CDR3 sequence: CASSRGTSGAFYEQYF. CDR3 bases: TGTGCCAGCAGCCGGGGGACTAGCGGGGCTTTCTACGAGCAGTACTTC. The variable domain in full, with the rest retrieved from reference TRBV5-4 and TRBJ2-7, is ETGVTQSPTHLIKTRGQQVTLRCSSQSGHNTVSWYQQALGQGPQFIFQYYREEENGRGNFPPRFSGLQFPNYSSELNVNALELDDSALYLCASSRGTSGAFYEQYFGPGTRLTVT.

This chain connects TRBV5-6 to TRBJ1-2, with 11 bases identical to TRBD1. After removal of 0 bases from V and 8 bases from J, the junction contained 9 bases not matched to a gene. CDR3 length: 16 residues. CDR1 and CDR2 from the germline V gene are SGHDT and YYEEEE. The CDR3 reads CASSLAFGQGAGGYTF. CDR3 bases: TGTGCCAGCAGCTTGGCCTTCGGACAGGGGGCGGGAGGCTACACCTTC.

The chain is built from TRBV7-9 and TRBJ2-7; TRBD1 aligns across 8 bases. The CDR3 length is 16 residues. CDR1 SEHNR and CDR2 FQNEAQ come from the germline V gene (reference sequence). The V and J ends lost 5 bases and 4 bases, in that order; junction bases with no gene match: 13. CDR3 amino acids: CASSPGKDREAYEQYF. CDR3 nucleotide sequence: TGTGCCAGCAGCCCAGGAAAGGACAGGGAAGCATACGAGCAGTACTTC. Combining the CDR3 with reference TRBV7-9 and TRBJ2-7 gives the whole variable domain DTGVSQNPRHKITKRGQNVTFRCDPISEHNRLYWYRQTLGQGPEFLTYFQNEAQLEKSRLLSDRFSAERPKGSFSTLEIQRTEQGDSAMYLCASSPGKDREAYEQYFGPGTRLTVT.

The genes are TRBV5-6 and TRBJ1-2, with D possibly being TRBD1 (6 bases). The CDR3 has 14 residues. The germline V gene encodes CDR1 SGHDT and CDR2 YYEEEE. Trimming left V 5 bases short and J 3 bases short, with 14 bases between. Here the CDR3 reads CASRWGGSDYGYTF. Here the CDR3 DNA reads TGTGCCAGCAGGTGGGGGGGCAGTGACTATGGCTACACCTTC.

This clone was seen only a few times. CDR3 in DNA: TGTGCCAGCAGTCTTAGAGAGGACTACGAGCAGTACTTC. Translation: CASSLREDYEQYF. The V gene is TRBV6-5, the J gene TRBJ2-7, with D unclear. CDR1 and CDR2 from the germline V gene are MNHEY and SVGAGI. The V end was cut by 5 bases, the J end by 3 bases, with 11 bases between. CDR3 size: 13 residues.

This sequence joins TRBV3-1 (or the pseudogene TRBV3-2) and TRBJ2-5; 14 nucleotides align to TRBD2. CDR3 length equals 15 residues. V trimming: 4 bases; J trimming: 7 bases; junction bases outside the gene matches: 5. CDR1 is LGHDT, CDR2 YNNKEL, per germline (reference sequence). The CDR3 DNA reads TGTGCCAGCAGCCCAGGACTAGCGGGAGGTGGGACCCAGTACTTC. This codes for CASSPGLAGGGTQYF.

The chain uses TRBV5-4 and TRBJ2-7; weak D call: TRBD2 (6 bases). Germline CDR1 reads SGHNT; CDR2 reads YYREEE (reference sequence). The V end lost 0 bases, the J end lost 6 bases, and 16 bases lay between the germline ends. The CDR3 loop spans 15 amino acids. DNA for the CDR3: TGTGCCAGCAGCTTGGAAGGGACTCCTGAGGGCGAGCAGTACTTC. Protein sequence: CASSLEGTPEGEQYF.

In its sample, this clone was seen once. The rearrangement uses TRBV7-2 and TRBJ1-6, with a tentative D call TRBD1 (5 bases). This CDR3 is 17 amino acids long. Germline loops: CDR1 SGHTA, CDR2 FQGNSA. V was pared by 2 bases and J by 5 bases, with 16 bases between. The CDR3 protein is CASSLLTAGGDNSPLHF. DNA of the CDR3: TGTGCCAGCAGCTTATTAACGGCGGGGGGGGATAATTCACCCCTCCACTTT.

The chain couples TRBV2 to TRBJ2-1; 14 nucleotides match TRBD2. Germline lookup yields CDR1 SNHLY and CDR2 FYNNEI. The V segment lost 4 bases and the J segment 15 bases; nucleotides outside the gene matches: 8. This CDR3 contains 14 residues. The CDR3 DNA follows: TGTGCCAGCAGTGGATGGACTAGCGGGGGGCCCGGGTTCTTC. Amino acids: CASSGWTSGGPGFF. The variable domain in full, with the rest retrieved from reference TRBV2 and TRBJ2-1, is EPEVTQTPSHQVTQMGQEVILRCVPISNHLYFYWYRQILGQKVEFLVSFYNNEISEKSEIFDDQFSVERPDGSNFTLKIRSTKLEDSAMYFCASSGWTSGGPGFFGPGTRLTVL.

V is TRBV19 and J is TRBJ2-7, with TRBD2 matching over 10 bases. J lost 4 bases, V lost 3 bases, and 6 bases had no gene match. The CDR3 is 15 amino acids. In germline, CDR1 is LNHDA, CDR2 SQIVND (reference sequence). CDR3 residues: CASSMPSGSAYEQYF. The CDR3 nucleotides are TGTGCCAGTAGTATGCCTAGCGGGAGTGCATACGAGCAGTACTTC.

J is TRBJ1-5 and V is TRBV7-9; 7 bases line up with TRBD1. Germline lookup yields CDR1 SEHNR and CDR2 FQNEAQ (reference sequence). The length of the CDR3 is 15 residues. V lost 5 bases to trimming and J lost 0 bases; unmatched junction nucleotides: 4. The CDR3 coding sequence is TGTGCCAGCAGCCGGGACAGTTATAGCAATCAGCCCCAGCATTTT. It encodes CASSRDSYSNQPQHF.

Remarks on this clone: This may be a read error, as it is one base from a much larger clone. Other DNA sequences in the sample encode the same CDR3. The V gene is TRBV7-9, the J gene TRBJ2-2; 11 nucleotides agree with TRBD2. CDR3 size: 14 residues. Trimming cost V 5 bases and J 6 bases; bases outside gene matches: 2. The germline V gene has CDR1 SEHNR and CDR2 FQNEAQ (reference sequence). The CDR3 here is CASSLGLAAGELFF. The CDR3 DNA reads TGTGCCAGCAGCCTGGGACTAGCGGCCGGGGAGCTGTTTTTT.

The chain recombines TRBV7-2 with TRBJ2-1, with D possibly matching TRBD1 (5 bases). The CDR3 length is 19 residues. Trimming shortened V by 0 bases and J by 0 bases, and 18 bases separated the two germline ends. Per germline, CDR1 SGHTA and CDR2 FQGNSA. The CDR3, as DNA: TGTGCCAGCAGCTTAGCGCTAAGGGGCGGCGAAAGCTCCTACAATGAGCAGTTCTTC. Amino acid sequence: CASSLALRGGESSYNEQFF. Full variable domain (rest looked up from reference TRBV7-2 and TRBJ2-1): GAGVSQSPSNKVTEKGKDVELRCDPISGHTALYWYRQSLGQGLEFLIYFQGNSAPDKSGLPSDRFSAERTGGSVSTLTIQRTQQEDSAVYLCASSLALRGGESSYNEQFFGPGTRLTVL.

The DNA for the CDR3 is TGTGCCAGCAGCTTAGGTGCAGGGAGGGGTGAAAAACTGTTTTTT. Protein product: CASSLGAGRGEKLFF. The chain couples TRBV11-2 to TRBJ1-4; a possible D gene is TRBD1 (5 bases). Trimming stripped 1 base from V and 7 bases from J, with 13 bases between. CDR1 SGHAT and CDR2 FQNNGV come from the germline V gene. This CDR3 comprises 15 residues.

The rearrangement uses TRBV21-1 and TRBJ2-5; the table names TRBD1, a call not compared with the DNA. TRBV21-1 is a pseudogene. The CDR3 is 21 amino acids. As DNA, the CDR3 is TGTGCCAGCAGCAATGACGCACCCGGGACAGGGGTGTCCCCCCGGGAAGAGACCCAGTACTTC. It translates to CASSNDAPGTGVSPREETQYF.

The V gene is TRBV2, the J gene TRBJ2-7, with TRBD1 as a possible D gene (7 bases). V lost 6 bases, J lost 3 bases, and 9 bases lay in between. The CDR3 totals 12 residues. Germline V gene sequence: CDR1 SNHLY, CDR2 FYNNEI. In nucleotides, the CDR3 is TGTGCCAGCAGGCGGGACAGCTACGAGCAGTACTTC. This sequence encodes CASRRDSYEQYF.